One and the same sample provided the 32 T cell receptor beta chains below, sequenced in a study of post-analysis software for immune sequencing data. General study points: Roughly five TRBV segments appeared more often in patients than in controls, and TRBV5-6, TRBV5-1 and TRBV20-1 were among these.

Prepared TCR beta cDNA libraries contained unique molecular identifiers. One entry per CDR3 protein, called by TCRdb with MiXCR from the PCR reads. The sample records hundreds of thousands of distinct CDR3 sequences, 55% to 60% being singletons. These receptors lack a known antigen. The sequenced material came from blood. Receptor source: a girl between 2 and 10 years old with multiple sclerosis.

DNA of the CDR3: TGTGCCAGCAGCTTAGGAGGGGCCGGAGGAGCAGATACGCAGTATTTT. It yields the protein CASSLGGAGGADTQYF. The gene calls are TRBV7-7 and TRBJ2-3; D is possibly TRBD1 or TRBD2 (5 bases each). V shed 1 base and J shed 4 bases, with 15 bases lying between them. The CDR3 has 16 amino acids. CDR1 and CDR2 from the germline V gene are SSHAT and FNYEAQ (reference sequence).

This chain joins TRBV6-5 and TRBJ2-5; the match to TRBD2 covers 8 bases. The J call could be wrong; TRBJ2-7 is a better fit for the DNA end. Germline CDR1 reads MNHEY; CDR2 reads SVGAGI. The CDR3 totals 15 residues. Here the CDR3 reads CASSHLSGGYYEQYF. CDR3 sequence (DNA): TGTGCCAGCAGCCACCTCAGCGGGGGATACTACGAGCAGTACTTC.

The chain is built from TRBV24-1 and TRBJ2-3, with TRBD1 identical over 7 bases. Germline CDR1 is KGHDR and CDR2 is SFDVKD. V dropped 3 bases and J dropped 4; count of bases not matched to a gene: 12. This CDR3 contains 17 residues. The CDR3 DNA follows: TGTGCCACCAGTGATCTACCGGGGACAGACGCCGCAGATACGCAGTATTTT. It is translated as CATSDLPGTDAADTQYF.

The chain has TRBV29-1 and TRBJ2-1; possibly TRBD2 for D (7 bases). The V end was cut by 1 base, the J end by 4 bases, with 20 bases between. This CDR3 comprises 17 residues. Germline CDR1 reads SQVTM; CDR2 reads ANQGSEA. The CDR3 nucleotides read TGCAGCGTTGAAGTCTCTTTCGAGGGGGGGGGATACAATGAGCAGTTCTTC. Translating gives CSVEVSFEGGGYNEQFF.

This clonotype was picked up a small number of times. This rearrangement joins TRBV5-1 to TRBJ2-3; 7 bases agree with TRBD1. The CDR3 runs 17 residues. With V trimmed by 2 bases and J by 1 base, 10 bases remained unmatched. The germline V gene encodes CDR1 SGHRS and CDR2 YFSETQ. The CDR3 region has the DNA TGCGCCAGCAGCTTAATCCCGGACAGGACCGGCACAGATACGCAGTATTTT. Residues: CASSLIPDRTGTDTQYF.

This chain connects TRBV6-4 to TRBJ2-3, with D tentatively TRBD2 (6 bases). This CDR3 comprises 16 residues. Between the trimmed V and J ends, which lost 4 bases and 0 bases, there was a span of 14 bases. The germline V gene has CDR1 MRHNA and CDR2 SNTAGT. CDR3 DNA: TGTGCCAGCAGTGTAAGCGGGCCAACCAGCACAGATACGCAGTATTTT. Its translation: CASSVSGPTSTDTQYF.

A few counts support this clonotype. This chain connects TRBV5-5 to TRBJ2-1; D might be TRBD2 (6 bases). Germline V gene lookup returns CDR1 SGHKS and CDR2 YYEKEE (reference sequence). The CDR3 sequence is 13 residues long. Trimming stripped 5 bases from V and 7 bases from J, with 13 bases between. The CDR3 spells CASSPRTINEQFF. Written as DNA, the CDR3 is TGTGCCAGCAGTCCGCGGACTATTAATGAGCAGTTCTTC.

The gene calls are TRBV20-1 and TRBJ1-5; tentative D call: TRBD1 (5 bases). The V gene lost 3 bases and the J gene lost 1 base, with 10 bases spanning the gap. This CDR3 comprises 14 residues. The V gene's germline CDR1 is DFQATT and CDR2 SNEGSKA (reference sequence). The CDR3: CSASAGVSNQPQHF. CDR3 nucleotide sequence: TGCAGTGCTAGTGCGGGGGTCAGCAATCAGCCCCAGCATTTT.

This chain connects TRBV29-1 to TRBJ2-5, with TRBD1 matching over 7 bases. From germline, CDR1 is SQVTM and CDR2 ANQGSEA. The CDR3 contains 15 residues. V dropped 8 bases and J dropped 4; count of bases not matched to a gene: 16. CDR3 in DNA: TGCAGCACCCTAGGGGGCACAGGGCCCGGAGAGACCCAGTACTTC. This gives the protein CSTLGGTGPGETQYF.

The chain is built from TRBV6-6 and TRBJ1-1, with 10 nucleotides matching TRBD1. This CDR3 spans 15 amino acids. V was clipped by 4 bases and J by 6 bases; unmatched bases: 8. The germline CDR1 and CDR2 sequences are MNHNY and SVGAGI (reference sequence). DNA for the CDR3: TGTGCCAGCAGTTCGCCGGGACAGGGGTTAGCTGAAGCTTTCTTT. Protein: CASSSPGQGLAEAFF.

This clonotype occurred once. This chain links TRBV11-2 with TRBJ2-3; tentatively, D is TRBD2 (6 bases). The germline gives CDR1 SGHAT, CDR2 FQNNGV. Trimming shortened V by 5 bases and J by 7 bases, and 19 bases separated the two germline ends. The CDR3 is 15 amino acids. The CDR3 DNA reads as TGTGCCAGCAGCGGGCGCGGCGGGATAAGTAATACGCAGTATTTT. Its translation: CASSGRGGISNTQYF.

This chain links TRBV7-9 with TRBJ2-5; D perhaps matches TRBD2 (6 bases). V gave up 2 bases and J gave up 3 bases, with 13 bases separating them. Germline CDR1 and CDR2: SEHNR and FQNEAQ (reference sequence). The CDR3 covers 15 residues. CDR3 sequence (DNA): TGTGCCAGCAGCTTAACGTGGCGCGGGGAAGAGACCCAGTACTTC. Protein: CASSLTWRGEETQYF.

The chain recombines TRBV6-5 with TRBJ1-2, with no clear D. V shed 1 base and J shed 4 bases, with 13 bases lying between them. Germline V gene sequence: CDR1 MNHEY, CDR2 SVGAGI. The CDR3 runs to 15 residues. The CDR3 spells CASSYLSNSPYGYTF. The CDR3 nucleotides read TGTGCCAGCAGTTACTTGAGTAACAGCCCCTATGGCTACACCTTC.

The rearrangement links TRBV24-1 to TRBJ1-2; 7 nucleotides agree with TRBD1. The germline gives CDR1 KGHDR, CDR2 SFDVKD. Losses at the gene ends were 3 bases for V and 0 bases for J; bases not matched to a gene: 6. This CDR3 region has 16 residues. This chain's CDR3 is CATSDHGTASNYGYTF. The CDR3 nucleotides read TGTGCCACCAGTGATCACGGGACAGCTTCTAACTATGGCTACACCTTC.

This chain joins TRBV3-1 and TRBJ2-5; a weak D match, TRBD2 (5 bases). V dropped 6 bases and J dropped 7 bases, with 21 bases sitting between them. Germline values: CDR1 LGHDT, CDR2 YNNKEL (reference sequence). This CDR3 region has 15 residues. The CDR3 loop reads CASRERGPLAGTQYF. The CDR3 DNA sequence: TGTGCCAGCAGAGAGAGAGGACCCCTAGCAGGGACCCAGTACTTC.

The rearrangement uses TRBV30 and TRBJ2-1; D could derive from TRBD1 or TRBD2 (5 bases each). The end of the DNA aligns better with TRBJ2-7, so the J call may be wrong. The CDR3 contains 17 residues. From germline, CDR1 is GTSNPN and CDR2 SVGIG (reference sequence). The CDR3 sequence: CAWSFPGRASSYNEQYF. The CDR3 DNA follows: TGTGCCTGGAGTTTCCCGGGACGAGCGTCCTCCTACAATGAGCAGTACTTC.

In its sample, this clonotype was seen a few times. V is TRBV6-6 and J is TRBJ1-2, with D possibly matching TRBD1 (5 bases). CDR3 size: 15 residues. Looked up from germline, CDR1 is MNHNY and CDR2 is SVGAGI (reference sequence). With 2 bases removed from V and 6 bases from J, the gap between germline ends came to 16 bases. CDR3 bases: TGTGCCAGCAGTTACAATTTCGAAGGGGAGAATGGCTACACCTTC. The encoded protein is CASSYNFEGENGYTF.

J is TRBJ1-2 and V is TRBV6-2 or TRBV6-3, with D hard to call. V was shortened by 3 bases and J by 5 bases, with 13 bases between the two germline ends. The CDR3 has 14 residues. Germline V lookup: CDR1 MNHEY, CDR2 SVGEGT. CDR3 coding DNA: TGTGCCAGCAGTTATCTCGGGGATAGGTATGGCTACACCTTC. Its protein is CASSYLGDRYGYTF.

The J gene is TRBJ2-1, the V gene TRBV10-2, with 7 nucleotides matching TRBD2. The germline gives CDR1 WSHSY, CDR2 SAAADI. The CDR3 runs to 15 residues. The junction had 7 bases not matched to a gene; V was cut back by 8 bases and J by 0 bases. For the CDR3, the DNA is TGCGCCAGCTCAGCGGGAACCCTCTCCTACAATGAGCAGTTCTTC. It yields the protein CASSAGTLSYNEQFF.

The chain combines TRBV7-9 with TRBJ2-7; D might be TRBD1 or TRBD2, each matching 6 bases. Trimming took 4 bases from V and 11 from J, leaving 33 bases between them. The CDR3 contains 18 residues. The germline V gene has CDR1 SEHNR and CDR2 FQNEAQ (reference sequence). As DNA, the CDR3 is TGTGCCAGCAGCTCCCTATGGGGGGCGAATTCCCCTCTCCTACAAGAGTACTTC. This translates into CASSSLWGANSPLLQEYF.

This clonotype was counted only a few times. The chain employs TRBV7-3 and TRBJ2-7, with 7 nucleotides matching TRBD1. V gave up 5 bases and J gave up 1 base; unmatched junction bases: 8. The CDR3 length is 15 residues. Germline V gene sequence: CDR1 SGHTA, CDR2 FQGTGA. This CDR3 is CASSVYTGQSYEQYF. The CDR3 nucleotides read TGTGCCAGCAGCGTCTACACGGGACAGTCCTACGAGCAGTACTTC. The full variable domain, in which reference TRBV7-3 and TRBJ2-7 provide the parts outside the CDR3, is GAGVSQTPSNKVTEKGKYVELRCDPISGHTALYWYRQSLGQGPEFLIYFQGTGAADDSGLPNDRFFAVRPEGSVSTLKIQRTERGDSAVYLCASSVYTGQSYEQYFGPGTRLTVT.

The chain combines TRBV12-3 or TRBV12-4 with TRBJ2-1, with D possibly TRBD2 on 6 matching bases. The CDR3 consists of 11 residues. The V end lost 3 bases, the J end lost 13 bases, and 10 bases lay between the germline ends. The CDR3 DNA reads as TGTGCCAGCAGTTTGGGTAGCGGACAGTTCTTC. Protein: CASSLGSGQFF.

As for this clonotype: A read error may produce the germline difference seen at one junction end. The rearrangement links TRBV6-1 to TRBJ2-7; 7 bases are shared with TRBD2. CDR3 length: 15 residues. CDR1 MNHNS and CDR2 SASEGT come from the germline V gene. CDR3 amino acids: CAGSEGGEGSYEQYF. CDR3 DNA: TGTGCCGGCAGTGAGGGAGGGGAGGGCTCCTACGAGCAGTACTTC.

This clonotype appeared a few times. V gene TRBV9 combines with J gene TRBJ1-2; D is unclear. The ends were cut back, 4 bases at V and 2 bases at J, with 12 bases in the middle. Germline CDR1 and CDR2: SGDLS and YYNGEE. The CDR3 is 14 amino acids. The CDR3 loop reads CASSSLTENYGYTF. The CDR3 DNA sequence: TGTGCCAGCAGCTCCCTCACAGAAAACTATGGCTACACCTTC.

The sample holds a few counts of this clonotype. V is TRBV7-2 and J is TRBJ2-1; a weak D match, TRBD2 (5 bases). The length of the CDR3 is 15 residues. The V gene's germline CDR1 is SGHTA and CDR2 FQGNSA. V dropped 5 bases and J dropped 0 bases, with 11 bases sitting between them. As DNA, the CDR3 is TGTGCCAGCAGCCCGGACTTCGGCTCCTACAATGAGCAGTTCTTC. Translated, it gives CASSPDFGSYNEQFF.

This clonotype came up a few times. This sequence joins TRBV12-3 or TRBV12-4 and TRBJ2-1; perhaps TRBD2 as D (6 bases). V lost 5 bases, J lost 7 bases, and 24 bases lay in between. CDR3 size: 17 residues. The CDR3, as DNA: TGTGCCAGCAGTCCCCAGGCCTTAGGAGGCGGGGATAATGAGCAGTTCTTC. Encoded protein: CASSPQALGGGDNEQFF.

CDR3: CASTGTALAKNIQYF. The CDR3, as DNA: TGTGCCAGCACGGGGACAGCATTAGCCAAAAACATTCAGTACTTC. The J gene is TRBJ2-4, the V gene TRBV2, with 7 nucleotides matching TRBD1. Trimming took 7 bases from V and 0 from J; bases not matched to a gene: 6. Germline-derived CDR1 and CDR2 are SNHLY and FYNNEI. The CDR3 spans 15 residues.

Written as DNA, the CDR3 is TGTGCCAGCAGTTACGTCGCCCTGGACTCCACTGAGACCCAGTACTTC. This gives the protein CASSYVALDSTETQYF. V gene TRBV6-6 combines with J gene TRBJ2-5; D may be TRBD2 (5 bases). Trimming took 2 bases from V and 5 from J, leaving 18 bases between them. This CDR3 region has 16 residues. The germline gives CDR1 MNHNY, CDR2 SVGAGI (reference sequence).

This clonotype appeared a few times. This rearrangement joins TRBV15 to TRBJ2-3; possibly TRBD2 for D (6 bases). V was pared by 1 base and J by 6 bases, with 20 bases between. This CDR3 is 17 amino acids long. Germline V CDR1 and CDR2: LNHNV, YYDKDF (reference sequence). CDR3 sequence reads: CATSRVAGLPRRDTQYF. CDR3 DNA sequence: TGTGCCACCAGCAGAGTTGCGGGACTTCCAAGACGGGATACGCAGTATTTT.

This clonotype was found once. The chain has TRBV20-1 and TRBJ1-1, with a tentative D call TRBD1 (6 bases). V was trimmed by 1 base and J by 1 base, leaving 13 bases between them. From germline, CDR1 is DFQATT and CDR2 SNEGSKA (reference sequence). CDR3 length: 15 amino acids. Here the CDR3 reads CSARVVGGKNTEAFF. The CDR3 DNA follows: TGCAGTGCTAGAGTGGTAGGGGGAAAGAACACTGAAGCTTTCTTT.

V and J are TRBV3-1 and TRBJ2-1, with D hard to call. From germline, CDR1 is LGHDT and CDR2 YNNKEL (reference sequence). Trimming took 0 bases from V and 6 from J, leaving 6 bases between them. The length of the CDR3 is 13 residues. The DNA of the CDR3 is TGTGCCAGCAGCCAAGAACCCGGCAATGAGCAGTTCTTC. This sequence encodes CASSQEPGNEQFF.

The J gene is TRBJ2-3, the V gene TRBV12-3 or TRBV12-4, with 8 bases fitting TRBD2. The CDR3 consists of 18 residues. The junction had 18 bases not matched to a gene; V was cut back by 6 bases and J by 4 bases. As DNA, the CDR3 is TGTGCCAGCAGCAAGTCATCAGCGGGGGAAGCATCTCCAGATACGCAGTATTTT. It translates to CASSKSSAGEASPDTQYF.